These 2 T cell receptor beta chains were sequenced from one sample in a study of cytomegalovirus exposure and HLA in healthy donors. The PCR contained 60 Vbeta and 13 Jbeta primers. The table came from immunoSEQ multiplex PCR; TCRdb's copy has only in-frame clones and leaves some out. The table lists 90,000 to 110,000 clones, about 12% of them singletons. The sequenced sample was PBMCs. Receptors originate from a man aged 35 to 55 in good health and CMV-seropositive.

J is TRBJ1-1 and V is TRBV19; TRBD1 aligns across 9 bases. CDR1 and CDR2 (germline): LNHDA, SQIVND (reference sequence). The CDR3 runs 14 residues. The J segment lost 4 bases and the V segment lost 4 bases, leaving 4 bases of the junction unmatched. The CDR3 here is CASSNRGLVTEAFF. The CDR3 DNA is TGTGCCAGTAGTAACAGGGGGCTGGTCACTGAAGCTTTCTTT.

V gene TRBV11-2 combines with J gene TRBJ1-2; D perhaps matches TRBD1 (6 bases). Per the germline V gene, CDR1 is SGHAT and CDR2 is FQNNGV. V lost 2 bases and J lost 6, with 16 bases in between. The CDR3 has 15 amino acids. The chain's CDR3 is CASSLLVTGSDGYTF. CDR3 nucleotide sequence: TGTGCCAGCAGCTTATTAGTAACAGGGTCGGATGGCTACACCTTC.